These T cell receptor beta chains were read from a single sample in a study of T cells in Graves' hyperthyroidism and ophthalmopathy. TCRdb independently ran MiXCR on the multiplex PCR reads; one entry per CDR3 protein. The sample has 300,000 or so distinct CDR3 sequences, roughly a fifth seen once. Sequencing input: blood. The receptors were sampled from a woman between 45 and 65 years old with Graves' hyperthyroidism. CDR3s include the opening cysteine and the closing phenylalanine or tryptophan. A D gene is named only where the DNA matches it firmly. Size is omitted from some rows. Given values are once, few, many or a class for expanded clones.

v_call	j_call	clone_size	d_call	cdr3_aa	cdr3_nt
TRBV11-2	TRBJ1-1	NA	TRBD1	CASSLWTGMNTEAFF	TGTGCCAGCAGCTTATGGACAGGCATGAACACTGAAGCTTTCTTT
TRBV2	TRBJ2-5	many	NA	CASTGQSETQYF	TGTGCCAGCACCGGACAATCAGAGACCCAGTACTTC
TRBV2	TRBJ2-1	NA	NA	CASSPGSAYNEQFF	TGTGCCAGCAGTCCCGGGTCCGCCTACAATGAGCAGTTCTTC
TRBV12-3/TRBV12-4	TRBJ2-5	many	TRBD1	CASSFRGPQETQYF	TGTGCCAGCAGTTTTAGGGGGCCCCAAGAGACCCAGTACTTC
TRBV7-6	TRBJ2-7	many	NA	CASSQDRRYEQYF	TGTGCCAGCAGCCAAGACAGGCGCTACGAGCAGTACTTC
TRBV7-9	TRBJ2-1	NA	NA	CASSLPGTKRGNEQFF	TGTGCCAGCAGCTTACCCGGGACTAAAAGGGGGAATGAGCAGTTCTTC
TRBV11-2	TRBJ2-1	many	NA	CASSSLRLSSGYGYNEQFF	TGTGCCAGCAGCTCCCTTCGTTTATCGAGCGGGTACGGCTACAATGAGCAGTTCTTC
TRBV24-1	TRBJ2-5	many	NA	CATSQSGGGETQYF	TGTGCCACCAGTCAATCCGGGGGTGGAGAGACCCAGTACTTC
TRBV18	TRBJ2-7	many	NA	CASSPHYEQYF	TGTGCCAGCTCACCCCACTACGAGCAGTACTTC
TRBV19	TRBJ2-1	few	TRBD2	CASSTLGAGGFYNEQFF	TGTGCCAGTAGTACCCTGGGGGCGGGAGGATTCTACAATGAGCAGTTCTTC
TRBV7-2	TRBJ2-2	few	NA	CASTEIGGLSTGELFF	TGTGCCAGCACCGAAATTGGCGGGTTGAGCACCGGGGAGCTGTTTTTT
TRBV12-3/TRBV12-4	TRBJ2-2	many	TRBD1	CASTTTGGITGELFF	TGTGCCAGCACCACGACAGGGGGAATCACCGGGGAGCTGTTTTTT
TRBV7-9	TRBJ2-5	NA	NA	CASSLIGETQYF	TGTGCCAGCAGCTTAATCGGGGAGACCCAGTACTTC
TRBV5-1	TRBJ1-5	NA	NA	CASSLVEVPRNQPQHF	TGCGCCAGCAGCTTGGTGGAGGTCCCCCGCAATCAGCCCCAGCATTTT
TRBV19	TRBJ1-5	NA	NA	CASSPGSNQPQHF	TGTGCCAGTAGCCCCGGTAGCAATCAGCCCCAGCATTTT
TRBV5-1	TRBJ2-1	many	NA	CASSWSPNGGNEQFF	TGCGCCAGCAGCTGGTCTCCTAATGGGGGCAATGAGCAGTTCTTC
TRBV6-1	TRBJ2-2	once	TRBD1	CASQPTGGIGELFF	TGTGCCAGCCAACCGACAGGGGGGATCGGGGAGCTGTTTTTT
TRBV11-2	TRBJ2-2	NA	NA	CASSVIQGNTGELFF	TGTGCCAGCAGCGTAATTCAAGGGAACACCGGGGAGCTGTTTTTT
TRBV5-1	TRBJ1-6	NA	NA	CASSLAGQGSAVHF	TGCGCCAGCAGCTTGGCCGGGCAGGGTTCGGCGGTCCACTTT
TRBV18	TRBJ2-2	many	NA	CASSPPGKRSTGELFF	TGTGCCAGCTCACCACCGGGAAAGAGGAGCACCGGGGAGCTGTTTTTT
TRBV30	TRBJ1-4	many	NA	CAWAGTPTNEKLFF	TGTGCCTGGGCCGGGACACCAACTAATGAAAAACTGTTTTTT
TRBV30	TRBJ2-7	NA	TRBD1	CAWRRGLTYEQCF	TGTGCCTGGCGCAGGGGGCTTACCTACGAGCAGTGCTTC
TRBV5-1	TRBJ2-7	many	TRBD1	CASSWDRSSYEQYF	TGCGCCAGCAGCTGGGACAGGTCATCCTACGAGCAGTACTTC
TRBV14	TRBJ1-4	few	NA	CASSQDLREKLFF	TGTGCCAGCAGCCAAGATCTTCGCGAAAAACTGTTTTTT
TRBV5-1	TRBJ2-3	NA	TRBD1	CASSLRTGTADTQYF	TGCGCCAGCAGCTTAAGGACAGGGACCGCAGATACGCAGTATTTT
TRBV18	TRBJ2-7	NA	TRBD1	CASSPSTGVGYEQYF	TGTGCCAGCTCACCTTCTACAGGGGTGGGCTACGAGCAGTACTTC
TRBV30	TRBJ1-4	many	NA	CAWSRMATNEKLFF	TGTGCCTGGAGTCGAATGGCAACTAATGAAAAACTGTTTTTT
TRBV9	TRBJ2-7	many	TRBD2	CASSVEASGRVQYF	TGTGCCAGCAGCGTAGAGGCTAGCGGGAGGGTGCAGTACTTC
TRBV2	TRBJ1-2	many	TRBD1	CASRFGTDGYTF	TGTGCCAGCAGATTTGGGACAGATGGCTACACCTTC
TRBV6-6	TRBJ1-1	few	NA	CASSYSNRATTEAFF	TGTGCCAGCAGTTACTCGAACAGGGCCACCACTGAAGCTTTCTTT
TRBV6-5	TRBJ1-4	few	TRBD1	CASSSPEGQQGEKLFF	TGTGCCAGCAGTTCCCCCGAGGGACAGCAAGGTGAAAAACTGTTTTTT
TRBV14	TRBJ2-5	NA	TRBD2	CASSSREASARETQYF	TGTGCCAGCAGCTCCCGGGAGGCTAGCGCGAGAGAGACCCAGTACTTC
TRBV7-8	TRBJ2-7	NA	NA	CASSRGQFYEQYF	TGTGCCAGCAGCCGCGGACAGTTCTACGAGCAGTACTTC
TRBV30	TRBJ1-5	many	NA	CAWSKAGTPRQPQHF	TGTGCCTGGAGCAAAGCCGGGACACCGAGGCAGCCCCAGCATTTT
TRBV19	TRBJ2-7	NA	TRBD2	CASSYGSGAGNYEQYF	TGTGCCAGTAGTTACGGGAGCGGAGCGGGGAACTACGAGCAGTACTTC
TRBV7-3	TRBJ2-3	many	TRBD1	CASSLGIGTGGSDTQYF	TGTGCCAGCAGCTTAGGGATTGGAACAGGGGGGTCGGATACGCAGTATTTT
TRBV4-1	TRBJ2-1	NA	NA	CASSQDVARGGNEQFF	TGCGCCAGCAGCCAAGATGTCGCCAGGGGAGGGAATGAGCAGTTCTTC
TRBV9	TRBJ1-1	NA	TRBD1	CASSDGQGPLNTEAFF	TGTGCCAGCAGCGATGGACAGGGTCCACTGAACACTGAAGCTTTCTTT
TRBV27	TRBJ1-5	few	NA	CAISPASNQPQHF	TGTGCCATCTCGCCAGCCAGCAATCAGCCCCAGCATTTT
TRBV5-8	TRBJ1-1	many	NA	CASSFDLNRAEAFF	TGTGCCAGCAGCTTCGACCTAAACCGCGCTGAAGCTTTCTTT
TRBV6-5	TRBJ1-1	many	NA	CASTKGGWSNTEAFF	TGTGCCAGCACCAAAGGGGGATGGTCGAACACTGAAGCTTTCTTT
TRBV25-1	TRBJ1-2	few	NA	CASSEHRGYGYTF	TGTGCCAGCAGTGAGCATCGTGGGTATGGCTACACCTTC
TRBV20-1	TRBJ2-3	NA	NA	CSASFPSTDTQYF	TGCAGTGCTAGTTTCCCTAGCACAGATACGCAGTATTTT
TRBV28	TRBJ2-1	NA	NA	CASSPIGFGYNEQFF	TGTGCCAGCAGCCCCATAGGGTTCGGGTACAATGAGCAGTTCTTC
TRBV28	TRBJ2-2	NA	TRBD2	CASSFRGGANTGELFF	TGTGCCAGCAGTTTTCGTGGGGGGGCGAACACCGGGGAGCTGTTTTTT
TRBV10-3	TRBJ1-2	NA	NA	CAISYRETGGYTF	TGTGCCATCAGTTACAGGGAAACTGGTGGCTACACCTTC
TRBV20-1	TRBJ1-1	NA	NA	CSARPGRLSGTEAFF	TGCAGTGCTAGACCGGGACGCCTCTCGGGGACTGAAGCTTTCTTT
TRBV3-1	TRBJ1-3	many	NA	CASSDTENTIYF	TGTGCCAGCAGCGACACGGAAAACACCATATATTTT
TRBV12-3/TRBV12-4	TRBJ2-7	NA	NA	CASSWDTPYEQYF	TGTGCCAGCAGTTGGGACACTCCCTACGAGCAGTACTTC
TRBV12-3/TRBV12-4	TRBJ2-3	NA	TRBD2	CASSFGGRPRTDTQYF	TGTGCCAGCAGTTTCGGGGGGAGACCCCGCACAGATACGCAGTATTTT
TRBV7-9	TRBJ2-1	many	NA	CASSPSLGRQSYNEQFF	TGTGCCAGCAGCCCCTCCCTGGGACGCCAGTCCTACAATGAGCAGTTCTTC
TRBV7-9	TRBJ1-2	NA	NA	CASSLVYGYSRGYTF	TGTGCCAGCAGCTTAGTTTATGGGTATTCGCGCGGCTACACCTTC
TRBV2	TRBJ1-4	many	TRBD1	CASSPDRAATNEKLFF	TGTGCCAGCAGTCCCGACAGGGCGGCAACTAATGAAAAACTGTTTTTT
TRBV12-3/TRBV12-4	TRBJ2-1	NA	TRBD1	CASSSGQGWDNEQFF	TGTGCCAGCAGTTCAGGACAGGGGTGGGACAATGAGCAGTTCTTC
TRBV3-1	TRBJ1-1	many	NA	CASSQAQGNTEAFF	TGTGCCAGCAGCCAAGCCCAGGGGAACACTGAAGCTTTCTTT
TRBV6-1	TRBJ2-7	many	NA	CASSERRYEQYF	TGTGCCAGCAGTGAAAGGCGATACGAGCAGTACTTC